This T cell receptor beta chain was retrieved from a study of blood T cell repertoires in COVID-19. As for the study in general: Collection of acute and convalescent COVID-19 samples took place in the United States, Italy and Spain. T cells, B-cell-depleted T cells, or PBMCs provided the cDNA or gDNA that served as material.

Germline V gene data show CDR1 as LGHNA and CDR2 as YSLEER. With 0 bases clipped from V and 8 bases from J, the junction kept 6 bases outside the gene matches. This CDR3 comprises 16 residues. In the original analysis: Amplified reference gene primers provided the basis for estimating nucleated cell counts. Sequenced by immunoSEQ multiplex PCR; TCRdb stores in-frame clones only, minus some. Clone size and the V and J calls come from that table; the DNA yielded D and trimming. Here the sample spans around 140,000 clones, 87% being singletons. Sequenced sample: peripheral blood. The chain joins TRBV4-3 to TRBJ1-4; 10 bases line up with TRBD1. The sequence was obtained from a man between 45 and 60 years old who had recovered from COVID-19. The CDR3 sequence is CASSQEGDRGGEKLFF. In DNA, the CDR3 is TGCGCCAGCAGCCAAGAGGGGGACAGGGGTGGGGAAAAACTGTTTTTT.